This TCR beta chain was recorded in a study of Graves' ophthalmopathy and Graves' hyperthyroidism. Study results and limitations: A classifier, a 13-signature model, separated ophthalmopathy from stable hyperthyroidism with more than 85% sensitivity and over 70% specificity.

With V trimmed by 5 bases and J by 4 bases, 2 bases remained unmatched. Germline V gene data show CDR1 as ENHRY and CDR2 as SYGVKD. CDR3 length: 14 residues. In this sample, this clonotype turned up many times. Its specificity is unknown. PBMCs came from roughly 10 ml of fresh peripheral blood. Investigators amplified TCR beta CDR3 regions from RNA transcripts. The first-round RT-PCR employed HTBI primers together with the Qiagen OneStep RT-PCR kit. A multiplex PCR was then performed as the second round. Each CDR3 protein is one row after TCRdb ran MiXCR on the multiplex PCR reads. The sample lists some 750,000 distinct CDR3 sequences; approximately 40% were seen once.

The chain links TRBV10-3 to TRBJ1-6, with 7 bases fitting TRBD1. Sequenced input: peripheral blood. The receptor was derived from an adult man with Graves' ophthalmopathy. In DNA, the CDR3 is TGTGCCATCAGTCCGGGACAGTATAATTCACCCCTCCACTTT. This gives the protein CAISPGQYNSPLHF.